Following are 14 T cell receptor beta chains from one sample sequenced in a study of blood T cell repertoires in COVID-19. Repertoires were generated with immunoSEQ multiplex PCR, while TCRdb's copy carries only in-frame clones and drops some. Among about 110,000 clones listed, over 65% were seen once. Sequenced input: peripheral blood. The receptors derive from an elderly woman with acute or convalescent COVID-19.

A word on this clone: Within the sample, other DNA sequences also encode this same CDR3. The chain couples TRBV20-1 to TRBJ2-1, with a weak D call TRBD1 (5 bases). Germline assignment: CDR1 DFQATT and CDR2 SNEGSKA (reference sequence). V was pared by 6 bases and J by 4 bases, with 7 bases between. The CDR3 covers 11 residues. CDR3: CSANRYNEQFF. The CDR3 bases are TGCAGTGCCAACAGGTACAATGAGCAGTTCTTC.

A few counts support this clone. The chain carries TRBV2 and TRBJ1-3; D uncertain. CDR1 and CDR2 (germline): SNHLY, FYNNEI. The V end lost 0 bases, the J end lost 4 bases, and 16 bases lay between the germline ends. This CDR3 is 17 amino acids long. CDR3: CASSEAYTAERGNTIYF. CDR3 bases: TGTGCCAGCAGTGAAGCTTACACGGCGGAGAGGGGAAACACCATATATTTT.

The genes are TRBV19 and TRBJ1-2; TRBD1 matches at 9 bases. The CDR3 loop spans 16 amino acids. V was clipped by 6 bases and J by 7 bases; unmatched bases: 15. Germline V gene lookup returns CDR1 LNHDA and CDR2 SQIVND (reference sequence). CDR3 sequence (DNA): TGTGCCAGTAGACACCTCCGGGACAGGGCCCCCTCTGGCTACACCTTC. It is translated as CASRHLRDRAPSGYTF.

This rearrangement joins TRBV18 to TRBJ2-3; tentative D call: TRBD2 (7 bases). Trimming took 2 bases from V and 0 from J, leaving 15 bases between them. CDR1 and CDR2 (germline): KGHSH, LQKENI. The CDR3 is 17 amino acids. CDR3 region: CASSPGRGASSTDTQYF. CDR3 in DNA: TGTGCCAGCTCACCAGGACGGGGGGCCTCTAGCACAGATACGCAGTATTTT. The variable domain in full, with the rest retrieved from reference TRBV18 and TRBJ2-3, is NAGVMQNPRHLVRRRGQEARLRCSPMKGHSHVYWYRQLPEEGLKFMVYLQKENIIDESGMPKERFSAEFPKEGPSILRIQQVVRGDSAAYFCASSPGRGASSTDTQYFGPGTRLTVL.

The chain has TRBV3-1 (or the pseudogene TRBV3-2) and TRBJ1-2; D may be TRBD1 (5 bases). With 6 bases removed from V and 2 bases from J, the gap between germline ends came to 13 bases. The CDR3 totals 14 residues. CDR1 is LGHDT, CDR2 YNNKEL, per germline (reference sequence). CDR3 in amino acids: CASSHFGGNYGYTF. DNA of the CDR3: TGTGCCAGCAGTCACTTCGGGGGAAACTATGGCTACACCTTC.

The V and J genes are TRBV2 and TRBJ2-5; tentatively, D is TRBD2 (6 bases). V lost 5 bases, J lost 5 bases, and 12 bases lay in between. Per germline, CDR1 SNHLY and CDR2 FYNNEI. This CDR3 spans 13 amino acids. CDR3 amino acids: CASSLDGSETQYF. CDR3 in DNA: TGTGCCAGCAGTTTGGACGGGAGCGAGACCCAGTACTTC.

The V and J genes are TRBV5-1 and TRBJ1-1; 9 nucleotides agree with TRBD1. CDR1 and CDR2 from the germline V gene are SGHRS and YFSETQ. CDR3 length: 16 residues. With 2 bases clipped from V and 1 base from J, the junction kept 6 bases outside the gene matches. The CDR3 DNA reads TGCGCCAGCAGCTTTGGGGGACAGGGATGGAACACTGAAGCTTTCTTT. It yields the protein CASSFGGQGWNTEAFF.

This clone was detected a few times. This chain links TRBV4-3 with TRBJ1-6, with unresolved D. Trimming cost V 0 bases and J 2 bases, with 5 bases left between them. The CDR3 spans 15 residues. The germline CDR1 and CDR2 sequences are LGHNA and YSLEER. The chain's CDR3 is CASSQDITYNSPLHF. The DNA for the CDR3 is TGCGCCAGCAGCCAAGATATAACCTATAATTCACCCCTCCACTTT.

This chain connects TRBV10-1 to TRBJ1-1; TRBD1 matches at 9 bases. V was clipped by 4 bases and J by 3 bases; unmatched bases: 9. Germline V gene data show CDR1 as WNHNN and CDR2 as SYGVQD (reference sequence). CDR3 size: 16 residues. Here the CDR3 DNA reads TGCGCCAGCAGTGGGCCGGGACAGGGTTTGGACACTGAAGCTTTCTTT. It is translated as CASSGPGQGLDTEAFF.

The chain recombines TRBV29-1 with TRBJ2-7; tentatively, D is TRBD2 (7 bases). Trimming took 7 bases from V and 0 from J, leaving 22 bases between them. The CDR3 loop spans 16 amino acids. Per the germline V gene, CDR1 is SQVTM and CDR2 is ANQGSEA. The CDR3 DNA reads TGCAGCGGCCGGGGGCTTGGGAGCGGGAACTCCTACGAGCAGTACTTC. Residues: CSGRGLGSGNSYEQYF.

The gene calls are TRBV2 and TRBJ2-1; 7 bases are a match to TRBD2. Per germline, CDR1 SNHLY and CDR2 FYNNEI. V trimming: 2 bases; J trimming: 7 bases; junction bases outside the gene matches: 8. The CDR3 has 15 amino acids. CDR3 protein: CASSETSVITNEQFF. CDR3 DNA: TGTGCCAGCAGTGAAACTAGCGTGATTACTAATGAGCAGTTCTTC.

This clone showed up many times. This chain uses TRBV12-3 or TRBV12-4 with TRBJ1-4; TRBD1 aligns across 7 bases. The J segment lost 7 bases and the V segment lost 6 bases, leaving 5 bases of the junction unmatched. The CDR3 is 13 residues long. The CDR3 DNA reads TGTGCCAGCAGATCAACAGGGGTTGAAAAACTGTTTTTT. As protein: CASRSTGVEKLFF.

This clone came up once. V gene TRBV7-8 combines with J gene TRBJ2-5; 11 bases are shared with TRBD2. The V and J ends lost 5 bases and 5 bases, in that order; junction bases with no gene match: 7. Germline V lookup: CDR1 SGHVS, CDR2 FQNEAQ. This CDR3 has 15 amino acids. The CDR3 is CASSRSGGEAETQYF. The DNA for the CDR3 is TGTGCCAGCAGCCGTAGCGGGGGGGAGGCTGAGACCCAGTACTTC.

Details on this clone: Other DNA sequences in this specimen translate into the identical CDR3. CDR3 sequence reads: CASSPPSVYGYTF. Written as DNA, the CDR3 is TGTGCCAGCTCACCACCGTCAGTCTATGGCTACACCTTC. The genes are TRBV18 and TRBJ1-2, with D uncertain. The germline CDR1 and CDR2 sequences are KGHSH and LQKENI. The V gene lost 0 bases and the J gene lost 4 bases, with 6 bases spanning the gap. This CDR3 is 13 amino acids long.